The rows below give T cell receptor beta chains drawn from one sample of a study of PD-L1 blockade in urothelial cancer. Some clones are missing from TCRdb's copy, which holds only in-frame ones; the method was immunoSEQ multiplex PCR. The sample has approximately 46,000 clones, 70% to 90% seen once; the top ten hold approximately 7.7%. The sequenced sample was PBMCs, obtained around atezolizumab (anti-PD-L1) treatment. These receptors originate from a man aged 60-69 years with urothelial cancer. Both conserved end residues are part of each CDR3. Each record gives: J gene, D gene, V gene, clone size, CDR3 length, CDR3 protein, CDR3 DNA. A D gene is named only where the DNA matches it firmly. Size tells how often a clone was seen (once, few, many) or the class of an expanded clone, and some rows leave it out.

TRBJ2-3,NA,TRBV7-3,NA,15,CASSLNGFGTDTQYF,TGTGCCAGCAGCTTAAACGGTTTTGGCACAGATACGCAGTATTTT
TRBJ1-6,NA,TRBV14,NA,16,CASSQGLTGRGSPLHF,TGTGCCAGCAGCCAAGGACTCACCGGACGGGGATCACCCCTCCACTTT
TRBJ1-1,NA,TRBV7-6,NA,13,CASRGHKNTEAFF,TGTGCCAGCAGGGGACATAAGAACACTGAAGCTTTCTTT
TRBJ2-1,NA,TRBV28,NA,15,CASRLRGLSYNEQFF,TGTGCCAGCAGACTTCGAGGTTTATCCTACAATGAGCAGTTCTTC
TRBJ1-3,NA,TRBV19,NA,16,CASSPAGGAAGNTIYF,TGTGCCAGTAGTCCGGCGGGGGGGGCGGCTGGAAACACCATATATTTT
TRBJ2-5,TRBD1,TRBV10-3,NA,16,CATKPTTGTVSQTQYF,TGTGCCACCAAGCCAACCACCGGGACAGTTAGTCAGACCCAGTACTTC
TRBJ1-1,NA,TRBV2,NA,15,CASSEARHDNTEAFF,TGTGCCAGCAGTGAAGCGAGACACGATAACACTGAAGCTTTCTTT
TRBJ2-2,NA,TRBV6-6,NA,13,CASRLLSAGELFF,TGTGCCAGTCGACTCCTTTCGGCCGGGGAGCTGTTTTTT
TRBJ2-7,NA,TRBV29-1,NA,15,CSVLLGGGAGYEQYF,TGCAGCGTTCTACTGGGGGGGGGCGCAGGGTACGAGCAGTACTTC
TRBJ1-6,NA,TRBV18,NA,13,CASSPRGNSPLHF,TGTGCCAGCTCACCTAGAGGGAATTCACCCCTCCACTTT
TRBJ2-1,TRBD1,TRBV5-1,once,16,CASSYMVGQGDNEQFF,TGCGCCAGCAGCTACATGGTGGGACAGGGGGATAATGAGCAGTTCTTC
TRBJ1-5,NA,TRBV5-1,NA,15,CASSLLGQHNQPQHF,TGCGCCAGCAGCTTGTTGGGACAACACAATCAGCCCCAGCATTTT
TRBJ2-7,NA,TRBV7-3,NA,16,CASSLEGGGVPYEQYF,TGTGCCAGCAGCTTAGAAGGGGGCGGGGTCCCCTACGAGCAGTACTTC
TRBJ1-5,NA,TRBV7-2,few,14,CASSLIHSNQPQHF,TGTGCCAGCAGCTTAATACACAGCAATCAGCCCCAGCATTTT
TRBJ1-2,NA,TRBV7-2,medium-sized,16,CASSLRQGQTSLRYTF,TGTGCCAGCAGCTTACGTCAAGGACAGACCTCTCTCCGCTACACCTTC
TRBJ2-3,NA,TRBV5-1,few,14,CASSLGDSTDTQYF,TGCGCCAGCAGCTTAGGGGATAGCACAGATACGCAGTATTTT
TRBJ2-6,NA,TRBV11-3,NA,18,CASSFLSVSRSGANVLTF,TGTGCCAGCAGCTTTCTATCTGTATCCCGCTCTGGGGCCAACGTCCTGACTTTC
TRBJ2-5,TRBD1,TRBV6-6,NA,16,CASRGRGDRRHETQYF,TGTGCCAGCAGGGGCCGAGGGGACAGACGGCACGAGACCCAGTACTTC
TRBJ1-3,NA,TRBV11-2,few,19,CASSWVTGRNAFSGNTIYF,TGTGCCAGCAGCTGGGTGACAGGTAGAAATGCCTTCTCTGGAAACACCATATATTTT
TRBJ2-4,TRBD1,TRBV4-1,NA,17,CASSQEEGQAAKNIQYF,TGCGCCAGCAGCCAAGAGGAGGGACAGGCGGCCAAAAACATTCAGTACTTC
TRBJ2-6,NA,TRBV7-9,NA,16,CASSLATASGANVLTF,TGTGCCAGCAGCTTAGCGACAGCCTCTGGGGCCAACGTCCTGACTTTC
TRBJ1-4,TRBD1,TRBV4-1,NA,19,CASSQDPPGQGLRDEKLFF,TGCGCCAGCAGCCAAGATCCCCCGGGACAGGGGTTGAGGGATGAAAAACTGTTTTTT
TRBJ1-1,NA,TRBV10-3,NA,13,CAISERGDDEAFF,TGTGCCATCAGTGAGCGCGGGGATGATGAAGCTTTCTTT
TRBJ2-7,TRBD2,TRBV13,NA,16,CASSSPELAGLHEQYF,TGTGCCAGCAGCTCTCCGGAGCTAGCGGGGTTGCACGAGCAGTACTTC